Listed below are T cell receptor beta chains from one sample, sequenced in a study of blood T cell repertoires in COVID-19. Profiled with immunoSEQ multiplex PCR; TCRdb holds only in-frame clones, not every one. Among over 300,000 clones, around 87% were seen once, and the ten largest hold approximately 1%. Sequencing was done on a sample of PBMCs or T cells enriched from blood (not recorded which). The receptors were sampled from a woman in her 30s with acute COVID-19. CDR3s include the opening cysteine and the closing phenylalanine or tryptophan. Each record gives: clone size, J gene, V gene, D gene, CDR3 DNA, CDR3 protein. D genes are given only for firm matches. The size entry is marked missing in some rows and otherwise reads once, few, many or a size class.

size: -
J: TRBJ2-1
V: TRBV27
D: -
DNA: TGTGCCAGCAGTAGTGATAGCTCCTACAATGAGCAGTTCTTC
CDR3: CASSSDSSYNEQFF

size: -
J: TRBJ2-7
V: TRBV7-2
D: -
DNA: TGTGCCAGCAGCCCCCCTTGGTTTGCGCCTAACTCCTACGAGCAGTACTTC
CDR3: CASSPPWFAPNSYEQYF

size: -
J: TRBJ2-7
V: TRBV3-1/TRBV3-2
D: -
DNA: TGTGCCAGCAGCCAAGATGGAGCCTACGAGCAGTACTTC
CDR3: CASSQDGAYEQYF

size: -
J: TRBJ1-2
V: TRBV19
D: -
DNA: TGTGCCAGTAGTATAGGCGGAGGGAACTATGGCTACACCTTC
CDR3: CASSIGGGNYGYTF

size: once
J: TRBJ1-6
V: TRBV5-1
D: TRBD1
DNA: TGCGCCAGCAGCCAAGGACAGGGAGGGAGTTCACCCCTCCACTTT
CDR3: CASSQGQGGSSPLHF

size: -
J: TRBJ2-2
V: TRBV7-7
D: TRBD1
DNA: TGTGCCAGCAGCTTAGCGACAGGGCAGAGGACCGGGGAGCTGTTTTTT
CDR3: CASSLATGQRTGELFF

size: -
J: TRBJ2-7
V: TRBV11-3
D: -
DNA: TGTGCCAGCAGCCTAGAAAGCGACGAGACTTTCTACGAGCAGTACTTC
CDR3: CASSLESDETFYEQYF

size: few
J: TRBJ2-7
V: TRBV29-1
D: TRBD1
DNA: TGCAGCGTCCGGACAGGCGAGGACTACGAGCAGTACTTC
CDR3: CSVRTGEDYEQYF

size: -
J: TRBJ2-2
V: TRBV30
D: TRBD1
DNA: TGTGCCTGGAGAGGGGACAGGGACACCGGGGAGCTGTTTTTT
CDR3: CAWRGDRDTGELFF

size: -
J: TRBJ2-3
V: TRBV19
D: TRBD2
DNA: TGTGCCAGTAGTAAAGTCGACGGGGGGGTGAATACGCAGTATTTT
CDR3: CASSKVDGGVNTQYF

size: -
J: TRBJ2-3
V: TRBV3-1/TRBV3-2
D: TRBD2
DNA: TGTGCCAGCAGCCTTCAGGGACTAGCGGGGGTATTAGATACGCAGTATTTT
CDR3: CASSLQGLAGVLDTQYF

size: -
J: TRBJ1-4
V: TRBV5-6
D: TRBD1
DNA: TGTGCCAGCAGCTTGGAGACAGGGGGCGGTGGAACTAATGAAAAACTGTTTTTT
CDR3: CASSLETGGGGTNEKLFF

size: -
J: TRBJ1-3
V: TRBV24-1
D: -
DNA: TGTGCCACGAACAGGGTCCCTGGAAACACCATATATTTT
CDR3: CATNRVPGNTIYF

size: -
J: TRBJ1-4
V: TRBV7-9
D: TRBD1
DNA: TGTGCCAGCAGCTTACCGGGACAGGGAGGGGAAAAACTGTTTTTT
CDR3: CASSLPGQGGEKLFF

size: -
J: TRBJ2-2
V: TRBV24-1
D: TRBD1
DNA: TGTGCCACCAGTGATTTTGTCGGGACAGGGGCAGCCGGGGAGCTGTTTTTT
CDR3: CATSDFVGTGAAGELFF

size: -
J: TRBJ2-5
V: TRBV11-3
D: -
DNA: TGTGCCAGCGCTAGAGGAGACCAAGAGACCCAGTACTTC
CDR3: CASARGDQETQYF

size: once
J: TRBJ2-5
V: TRBV6-2/TRBV6-3
D: -
DNA: TGTGCCAGCAGTTACGCGGTTCGCAGATATCAAGAGACCCAGTACTTC
CDR3: CASSYAVRRYQETQYF

size: -
J: TRBJ1-4
V: TRBV7-2
D: TRBD1
DNA: TGTGCCAGCAGCGGTCACAGGGGATACGGTGAAAAACTGTTTTTT
CDR3: CASSGHRGYGEKLFF

size: -
J: TRBJ2-1
V: TRBV5-4
D: TRBD2
DNA: TGTGCCAGCAGCCCCCAACTAGCGGGGGCGAATGAGCAGTTCTTC
CDR3: CASSPQLAGANEQFF

size: -
J: TRBJ2-1
V: TRBV5-4
D: TRBD1
DNA: TGTGCCAGCAGCTCAGGACAGGCATACAATGAGCAGTTCTTC
CDR3: CASSSGQAYNEQFF

size: -
J: TRBJ1-6
V: TRBV9
D: TRBD1
DNA: TGTGCCAGCAGCGACACAGGGACAGGTTCACCCCTCCACTTT
CDR3: CASSDTGTGSPLHF

size: -
J: TRBJ1-1
V: TRBV5-1
D: -
DNA: TGCGCCAGCAGCTTGGCGACACTGAACACTGAAGCTTTCTTT
CDR3: CASSLATLNTEAFF

size: -
J: TRBJ2-1
V: TRBV2
D: -
DNA: TGTGCCAGCACCGAGGTTGACGGGGGTTTAGCGTTCTTC
CDR3: CASTEVDGGLAFF